These 9 T cell receptor beta chains were sequenced from one sample in a study of technical replicates of blood from a few donors. Profiled with immunoSEQ multiplex PCR; TCRdb holds only in-frame clones, not every one. This sample yields some 15,000 clones, of which 80% to 90% are seen a single time; 9.5% to 15% belongs to the top ten. Material for sequencing was PBMCs. The receptors stem from a human donor in good health.

The table lists this clone with a few counts. The CDR3 nucleotides read TGTGCCAGCTGGAGGACGGGGACAGTCGAAGCTTTCTTT. It encodes CASWRTGTVEAFF. V and J are TRBV27 and TRBJ1-1; 7 bases match TRBD1. This CDR3 has 13 residues. Germline V lookup: CDR1 MNHEY, CDR2 SMNVEV (reference sequence). V lost 8 bases, J lost 8 bases, and 11 bases stayed unmatched.

The CDR3 loop reads CASTGWGQSSYEQYF. DNA of the CDR3: TGTGCCAGCACGGGTTGGGGACAGAGCTCCTACGAGCAGTACTTC. The chain links TRBV27 to TRBJ2-5, with 7 bases identical to TRBD1. The J call may be wrong; the DNA end is better matched by TRBJ2-7. In germline, CDR1 is MNHEY, CDR2 SMNVEV (reference sequence). This CDR3 is 15 amino acids long.

The chain links TRBV4-2 to TRBJ1-4, with D possibly being TRBD1 (6 bases). This CDR3 is 14 amino acids long. V lost 1 base, J lost 5 bases, and 8 bases lay in between. Per germline, CDR1 LGHNA and CDR2 YNFKEQ. CDR3 sequence (DNA): TGTGCCAGCAGCCAAGTTACAGGGAATGAAAAACTGTTTTTT. Translating gives CASSQVTGNEKLFF.

The CDR3 loop reads CASIETGLNQPQHF. The CDR3 DNA follows: TGTGCCAGCATTGAGACAGGGTTGAATCAGCCCCAGCATTTT. The chain combines TRBV6-1 with TRBJ1-5; 7 positions match TRBD1. This CDR3 region has 14 residues. Germline V lookup: CDR1 MNHNS, CDR2 SASEGT. Trimming cost V 7 bases and J 4 bases; bases outside gene matches: 7.

The chain combines TRBV13 with TRBJ1-2; D is undetermined. Germline CDR1 PRHDT, CDR2 FYEKMQ (reference sequence). The CDR3 totals 14 residues. Trimming took 5 bases from V and 5 from J, leaving 15 bases between them. The CDR3 is CASSAPPTGYGYTF. The CDR3 DNA is TGTGCCAGCAGCGCCCCCCCGACGGGATATGGCTACACCTTC.

The genes are TRBV27 and TRBJ1-5; 7 positions match TRBD1. The V and J ends lost 6 bases and 0 bases, in that order; junction bases with no gene match: 5. Germline-derived CDR1 and CDR2 are MNHEY and SMNVEV (reference sequence). CDR3 size: 15 residues. CDR3 sequence reads: CASRGTAYSNQPQHF. The CDR3 DNA sequence: TGTGCCAGCAGGGGGACAGCTTATAGCAATCAGCCCCAGCATTTT.

The rearrangement uses TRBV30 and TRBJ1-4, with TRBD1 matching 8 bases. CDR1 GTSNPN and CDR2 SVGIG come from the germline V gene (reference sequence). The J segment lost 7 bases and the V segment lost 1 base, leaving 2 bases of the junction unmatched. The CDR3 covers 13 residues. The CDR3 DNA reads as TGTGCCTGGAGTGCAGGGGGCATTGAAAAACTGTTTTTT. Protein: CAWSAGGIEKLFF.

The rearrangement uses TRBV5-1 and TRBJ2-1, with TRBD2 matching over 10 bases. The CDR3 consists of 15 residues. Per the germline V gene, CDR1 is SGHRS and CDR2 is YFSETQ. The trim removed 6 bases at V and 4 bases at J, leaving 7 bases unmatched. DNA for the CDR3: TGCGCCAGCACCAGGACTAGCGGACCTTACAATGAGCAGTTCTTC. Its translation is CASTRTSGPYNEQFF.

The chain carries TRBV7-8 and TRBJ2-7, with D perhaps TRBD2 (6 bases). Per germline, CDR1 SGHVS and CDR2 FQNEAQ. Trimming removed 5 bases at V and 4 bases at J, with 18 bases between. The CDR3 has 15 residues. CDR3: CASSITTGRLYEQYF. In nucleotides, the CDR3 is TGTGCCAGCAGCATCACGACCGGGAGATTGTACGAGCAGTACTTC.